A single sample is the source of the 28 T cell receptor beta chains below, sequenced in a study of blood T cell repertoires in COVID-19 (dated by TCRdb to between 2020 and 2021). Receptor libraries were prepared by the immunoSEQ multiplex PCR assay. Not all clones reach the TCRdb copy of this immuneACCESS table, which keeps in-frame sequences only. Checked studies attribute under half of the gap to unresolved V genes and leave the rest unexplained. The table for this sample lists more than 35,000 clones; around nine tenths of them were counted only once. Jointly, the top ten make up approximately 19% of the sample. The specimen sequenced was peripheral blood. The receptors derive from a man aged 70-80 years with acute or convalescent COVID-19.

The gene calls are TRBV20-1 and TRBJ1-2; D unresolved. The V gene's germline CDR1 is DFQATT and CDR2 SNEGSKA (reference sequence). Trimming left V 3 bases short and J 0 bases short, with 11 bases between. This CDR3 region has 14 residues. CDR3 sequence (DNA): TGCAGTGCTAGTCCGGGATCCTCTAACTATGGCTACACCTTC. Residues: CSASPGSSNYGYTF.

The chain joins TRBV9 to TRBJ1-1; D gene unclear. The V gene lost 0 bases and the J gene lost 0 bases, with 6 bases spanning the gap. In germline, CDR1 is SGDLS, CDR2 YYNGEE. This CDR3 region has 14 residues. The CDR3 reads CASSVVAVNTEAFF. CDR3 nucleotides: TGTGCCAGCAGCGTAGTGGCAGTGAACACTGAAGCTTTCTTT.

V and J are TRBV6-2 or TRBV6-3 and TRBJ2-1, with 9 nucleotides matching TRBD2. The CDR3 contains 18 residues. Germline assignment: CDR1 MNHEY and CDR2 SVGEGT. Trimming removed 0 bases from V and 2 bases from J; junction bases left unmatched: 8. CDR3 amino acids: CASSYSLGSGSAYNEQFF. The CDR3 nucleotides are TGTGCCAGCAGTTACTCTTTAGGTAGCGGGAGCGCCTACAATGAGCAGTTCTTC.

The chain employs TRBV6-5 and TRBJ1-1, with 7 bases lining up with TRBD1. V lost 7 bases, J lost 12 bases, and 11 bases stayed unmatched. Germline CDR1 MNHEY, CDR2 SVGAGI. The CDR3 loop spans 12 amino acids. CDR3: CASINPGQTTFF. The DNA of the CDR3 is TGTGCCAGCATCAACCCGGGACAGACAACTTTCTTT.

The chain uses TRBV4-1 and TRBJ2-7; 7 bases line up with TRBD1. With V trimmed by 4 bases and J by 12 bases, 15 bases remained unmatched. This CDR3 comprises 14 residues. From germline, CDR1 is MGHRA and CDR2 YSYEKL. The CDR3 sequence is CASSLFNLGQARYF. CDR3 DNA sequence: TGCGCCAGCAGCCTATTCAACCTCGGACAGGCTCGGTACTTC.

This clone occurred once. The chain combines TRBV11-3 with TRBJ1-1, with TRBD1 as a possible D gene (6 bases). Deletions cut 5 bases from V and 5 bases from J, with 15 bases between. The CDR3 has 14 amino acids. The germline V gene has CDR1 SGHNT and CDR2 YENEEA. This CDR3 is CASSKQGGRTEAFF. CDR3 in DNA: TGTGCCAGCAGCAAACAGGGTGGCAGGACTGAAGCTTTCTTT.

The chain joins TRBV7-3 to TRBJ2-3; 12 positions agree with TRBD1. Germline assignment: CDR1 SGHTA and CDR2 FQGTGA. This CDR3 has 16 residues. With 4 bases clipped from V and 2 bases from J, the junction kept 4 bases outside the gene matches. The CDR3 is CASSSGQGALTDTQYF. CDR3 in DNA: TGTGCCAGCAGCTCGGGACAGGGGGCCCTCACAGATACGCAGTATTTT. The variable domain in full, completed from reference TRBV7-3 and TRBJ2-3, reads GAGVSQTPSNKVTEKGKYVELRCDPISGHTALYWYRQSLGQGPEFLIYFQGTGAADDSGLPNDRFFAVRPEGSVSTLKIQRTERGDSAVYLCASSSGQGALTDTQYFGPGTRLTVL.

This sequence joins TRBV25-1 and TRBJ2-2; 9 positions agree with TRBD1. J gave up 1 base and V 6 bases, and 6 bases lay outside the gene matches. The germline CDR1 and CDR2 sequences are MGHDK and SYGVNS. The CDR3 totals 16 residues. The CDR3 region is CASREPGQGNTGELFF. Here the CDR3 DNA reads TGTGCCAGCAGAGAACCGGGACAGGGGAACACCGGGGAGCTGTTTTTT. Together with reference TRBV25-1 and TRBJ2-2, the CDR3 gives the full variable domain: EADIYQTPRYLVIGTGKKITLECSQTMGHDKMYWYQQDPGMELHLIHYSYGVNSTEKGDLSSESTVSRIRTEHFPLTLESARPSHTSQYLCASREPGQGNTGELFFGEGSRLTVL.

This chain joins TRBV7-9 and TRBJ1-6; D is ambiguous. CDR1 SEHNR and CDR2 FQNEAQ come from the germline V gene (reference sequence). The length of the CDR3 is 12 residues. V was shortened by 2 bases and J by 10 bases, with 6 bases between the two germline ends. In DNA form, the CDR3 reads TGTGCCAGCAGCTTAACGGAGTCACCCCTCCACTTT. Translating gives CASSLTESPLHF. The variable domain in full, with the rest retrieved from reference TRBV7-9 and TRBJ1-6, is DTGVSQNPRHKITKRGQNVTFRCDPISEHNRLYWYRQTLGQGPEFLTYFQNEAQLEKSRLLSDRFSAERPKGSFSTLEIQRTEQGDSAMYLCASSLTESPLHFGNGTRLTVT.

The chain has TRBV19 and TRBJ2-7; 10 bases align to TRBD2. Trimming removed 4 bases from V and 3 bases from J; junction bases left unmatched: 3. The CDR3 has 14 amino acids. CDR1 and CDR2 (germline): LNHDA, SQIVND (reference sequence). The CDR3 protein is CASSNPSGSYEQYF. For the CDR3, the DNA is TGTGCCAGTAGTAACCCTAGCGGGAGCTACGAGCAGTACTTC. Complete variable domain (other parts from reference TRBV19 and TRBJ2-7): DGGITQSPKYLFRKEGQNVTLSCEQNLNHDAMYWYRQDPGQGLRLIYYSQIVNDFQKGDIAEGYSVSREKKESFPLTVTSAQKNPTAFYLCASSNPSGSYEQYFGPGTRLTVT.

The chain couples TRBV5-1 to TRBJ2-1, with TRBD2 matching over 11 bases. This CDR3 contains 18 residues. The V segment lost 0 bases and the J segment 0 bases; nucleotides outside the gene matches: 5. Germline V gene lookup returns CDR1 SGHRS and CDR2 YFSETQ. The CDR3 region is CASSLDLAGGASYNEQFF. The CDR3, as DNA: TGCGCCAGCAGCTTGGATCTAGCGGGAGGAGCCTCCTACAATGAGCAGTTCTTC.

This chain links TRBV27 with TRBJ1-4; 8 nucleotides align to TRBD1. This CDR3 has 15 amino acids. Germline values: CDR1 MNHEY, CDR2 SMNVEV (reference sequence). Trimming cost V 5 bases and J 0 bases; bases outside gene matches: 2. The CDR3, as DNA: TGTGCCAGCAGTCCAGGGGGCCCAACTAATGAAAAACTGTTTTTT. Protein product: CASSPGGPTNEKLFF.

The rearrangement joins TRBV7-3 to TRBJ1-5; no clear D gene. This CDR3 comprises 13 residues. In germline, CDR1 is SGHTA, CDR2 FQGTGA. The V end lost 6 bases, the J end lost 1 base, and 7 bases lay between the germline ends. CDR3 sequence (DNA): TGTGCCAGCAGACGACAAAGCAATCAGCCCCAGCATTTT. This sequence encodes CASRRQSNQPQHF. The whole variable domain, filled in from reference TRBV7-3 and TRBJ1-5, reads GAGVSQTPSNKVTEKGKYVELRCDPISGHTALYWYRQSLGQGPEFLIYFQGTGAADDSGLPNDRFFAVRPEGSVSTLKIQRTERGDSAVYLCASRRQSNQPQHFGDGTRLSIL.

This CDR3 is CASPRVSSNQPQHF. CDR3 nucleotides: TGCGCCAGCCCCAGGGTGTCTAGCAATCAGCCCCAGCATTTT. V and J are TRBV10-1 and TRBJ1-5; a possible D gene is TRBD1 (5 bases). The germline V gene has CDR1 WNHNN and CDR2 SYGVQD (reference sequence). Trimming removed 8 bases at V and 0 bases at J, with 11 bases between. The CDR3 has 14 amino acids.

The chain recombines TRBV19 with TRBJ2-1, with 9 bases matching TRBD2. The germline V gene has CDR1 LNHDA and CDR2 SQIVND (reference sequence). Trimming removed 7 bases from V and 0 bases from J; junction bases left unmatched: 7. The CDR3 sequence is 16 residues long. The CDR3 coding sequence is TGTGCCAGTACGGGCGGGAGGGCCAGCTCCTACAATGAGCAGTTCTTC. Amino acids: CASTGGRASSYNEQFF.

The chain links TRBV7-9 to TRBJ2-3; 9 bases are shared with TRBD2. V was pared by 3 bases and J by 0 bases, with 4 bases of the junction left unmatched. This CDR3 is built from 16 residues. Germline CDR1 SEHNR, CDR2 FQNEAQ (reference sequence). DNA of the CDR3: TGTGCCAGCAGCTTTTCTAGCGGGGCTAGCACAGATACGCAGTATTTT. Residues: CASSFSSGASTDTQYF.

This sequence joins TRBV7-9 and TRBJ1-1; D is perhaps TRBD1 (6 bases). The V gene lost 3 bases and the J gene lost 7 bases, with 12 bases spanning the gap. The CDR3 contains 13 residues. CDR1 SEHNR and CDR2 FQNEAQ come from the germline V gene (reference sequence). The CDR3 is CASSLGRDIEAFF. Written as DNA, the CDR3 is TGTGCCAGCAGCTTGGGGAGGGACATTGAAGCTTTCTTT.

This clone has just a few counts. V and J are TRBV7-2 and TRBJ1-5; D uncertain. CDR1 and CDR2 (germline): SGHTA, FQGNSA. Trimming removed 4 bases at V and 7 bases at J, with 11 bases between. The CDR3 totals 13 residues. The CDR3: CASSSTLGQPQHF. In DNA, the CDR3 is TGTGCCAGCAGCTCCACCCTAGGACAGCCCCAGCATTTT.

The J gene is TRBJ2-1, the V gene TRBV12-3 or TRBV12-4; a possible D gene is TRBD2 (6 bases). V lost 2 bases and J 7 bases, leaving 9 bases between the germline ends. The CDR3 contains 13 residues. CDR3 protein: CASSLWGVNEQFF. The CDR3 region has the DNA TGTGCCAGCAGTTTATGGGGGGTTAATGAGCAGTTCTTC.

This rearrangement joins TRBV29-1 to TRBJ2-3, with 8 bases fitting TRBD2. Trimming at V came to 6 bases and at J to 1 base, leaving 15 bases not matched to a gene. Germline V lookup: CDR1 SQVTM, CDR2 ANQGSEA. The CDR3 has 17 residues. CDR3 region: CSVIRPSGSFGTDTQYF. The CDR3 coding sequence is TGCAGCGTGATCAGGCCAAGCGGGAGCTTTGGCACAGATACGCAGTATTTT.

In nucleotides, the CDR3 is TGTGCCAGCAGTTTTCGGGGTCAGCAGTTCTTC. Protein sequence: CASSFRGQQFF. V usage is TRBV12-3 or TRBV12-4 and J usage is TRBJ2-1, with D possibly matching TRBD2 (5 bases). The V gene lost 3 bases and the J gene lost 11 bases, with 8 bases spanning the gap. The CDR3 loop spans 11 amino acids.

The chain links TRBV9 to TRBJ1-4, with 8 bases fitting TRBD1. The CDR3 extends over 16 amino acids. V lost 4 bases, J lost 2 bases, and 7 bases stayed unmatched. The V gene's germline CDR1 is SGDLS and CDR2 YYNGEE. The CDR3 region is CASSLPPGGTNEKLFF. The CDR3 DNA reads as TGTGCCAGCAGCCTTCCTCCAGGGGGCACTAATGAAAAACTGTTTTTT.

The rearrangement links TRBV29-1 to TRBJ1-4; D ambiguous. V lost 1 base and J lost 0, with 12 bases in between. The CDR3 has 16 residues. Germline V gene lookup returns CDR1 SQVTM and CDR2 ANQGSEA. The CDR3 coding sequence is TGCAGCGTTGAAGGTGAACCCTCAGCAACTAATGAAAAACTGTTTTTT. Translating it yields CSVEGEPSATNEKLFF.

The rearrangement links TRBV4-3 to TRBJ1-6; D is uncertain. The CDR3 length is 14 residues. From germline, CDR1 is LGHNA and CDR2 YSLEER. V was trimmed by 0 bases and J by 9 bases, leaving 9 bases between them. The chain's CDR3 is CASSQDTLGSPLHF. CDR3 coding DNA: TGCGCCAGCAGCCAAGATACCCTAGGTTCACCCCTCCACTTT.

The chain links TRBV6-6 to TRBJ2-5; perhaps TRBD1 as D (5 bases). Germline lookup yields CDR1 MNHNY and CDR2 SVGAGI (reference sequence). V dropped 4 bases and J dropped 2 bases, with 8 bases sitting between them. CDR3 length equals 13 residues. The CDR3 DNA sequence: TGTGCCAGCAGTTCAGGGCAGCAAGAGACCCAGTACTTC. Its translation is CASSSGQQETQYF.

This rearrangement joins TRBV7-9 to TRBJ2-1; possibly TRBD2 for D (7 bases). Germline V CDR1 and CDR2: SEHNR, FQNEAQ (reference sequence). The CDR3 length is 15 residues. Trimming cost V 5 bases and J 8 bases, with 19 bases left between them. The CDR3 coding sequence is TGTGCCAGCAGCCCCTGGGGGGGCGCAGACGATGAGCAGTTCTTC. It specifies CASSPWGGADDEQFF.

V gene TRBV2 combines with J gene TRBJ1-1; no clear D. V was clipped by 7 bases and J by 4 bases, with 7 bases between them. The CDR3 loop spans 11 amino acids. Germline V gives CDR1 SNHLY, CDR2 FYNNEI. In nucleotides, the CDR3 is TGTGCCAGCATCCGGGTCACTGAAGCTTTCTTT. Translated: CASIRVTEAFF.

The CDR3 nucleotides read TGTGCCAGTAGTATGGGGGGGACAGGAACTGAAGCTTTCTTT. Protein: CASSMGGTGTEAFF. The rearrangement joins TRBV19 to TRBJ1-1; TRBD1 matches 8 bases. Germline V gene sequence: CDR1 LNHDA, CDR2 SQIVND (reference sequence). The CDR3 loop spans 14 amino acids. With 3 bases clipped from V and 5 bases from J, the junction kept 5 bases outside the gene matches.